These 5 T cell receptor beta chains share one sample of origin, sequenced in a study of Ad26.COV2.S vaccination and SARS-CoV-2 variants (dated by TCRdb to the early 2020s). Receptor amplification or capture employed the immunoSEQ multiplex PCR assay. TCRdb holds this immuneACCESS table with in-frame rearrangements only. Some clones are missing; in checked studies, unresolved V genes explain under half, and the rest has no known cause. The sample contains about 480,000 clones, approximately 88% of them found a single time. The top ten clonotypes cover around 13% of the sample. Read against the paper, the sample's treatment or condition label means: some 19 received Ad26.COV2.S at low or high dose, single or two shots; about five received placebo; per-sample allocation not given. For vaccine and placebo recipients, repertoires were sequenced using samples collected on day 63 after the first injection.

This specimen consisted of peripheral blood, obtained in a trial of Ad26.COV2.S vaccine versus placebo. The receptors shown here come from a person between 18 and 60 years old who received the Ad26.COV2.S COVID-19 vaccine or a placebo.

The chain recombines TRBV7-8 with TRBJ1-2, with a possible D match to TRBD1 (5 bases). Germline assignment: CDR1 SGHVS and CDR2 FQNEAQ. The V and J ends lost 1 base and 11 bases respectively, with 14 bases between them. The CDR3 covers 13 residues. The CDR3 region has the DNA TGTGCCAGCAGCTTAGTGCTTCAGGGCGTTTACACCTTC. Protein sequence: CASSLVLQGVYTF. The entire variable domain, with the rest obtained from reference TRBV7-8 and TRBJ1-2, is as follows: GAGVSQSPRYKVAKRGQDVALRCDPISGHVSLFWYQQALGQGPEFLTYFQNEAQLDKSGLPSDRFFAERPEGSVSTLKIQRTQQEDSAVYLCASSLVLQGVYTFGSGTRLTVV.

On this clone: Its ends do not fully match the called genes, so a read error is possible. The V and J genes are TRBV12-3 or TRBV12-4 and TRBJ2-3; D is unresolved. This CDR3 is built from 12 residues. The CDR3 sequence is CASSSSIDTQYF. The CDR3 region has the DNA TGTGCTAGCAGTTCCAGTATTGATACGCAGTATTTT.

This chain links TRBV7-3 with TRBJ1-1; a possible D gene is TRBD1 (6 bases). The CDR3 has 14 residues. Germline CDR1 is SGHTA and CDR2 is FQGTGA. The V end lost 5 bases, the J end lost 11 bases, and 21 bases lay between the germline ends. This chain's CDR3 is CASSKTHTGNMAFF. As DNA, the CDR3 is TGTGCCAGCAGCAAAACGCACACAGGGAACATGGCTTTCTTT.

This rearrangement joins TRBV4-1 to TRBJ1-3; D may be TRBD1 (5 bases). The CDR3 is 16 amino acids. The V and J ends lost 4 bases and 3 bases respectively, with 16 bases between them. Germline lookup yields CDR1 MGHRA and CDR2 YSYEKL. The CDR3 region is CASSRQGPRDGNTIYF. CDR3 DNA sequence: TGCGCCAGCAGCCGGCAGGGACCCCGTGATGGAAACACCATATATTTT.

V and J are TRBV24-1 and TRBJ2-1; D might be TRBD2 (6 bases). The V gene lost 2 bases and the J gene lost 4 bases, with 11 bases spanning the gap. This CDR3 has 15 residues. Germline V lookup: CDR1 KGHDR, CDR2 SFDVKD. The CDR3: CATSDWSGPYNEQFF. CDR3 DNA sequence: TGTGCCACCAGTGATTGGAGCGGGCCTTACAATGAGCAGTTCTTC.